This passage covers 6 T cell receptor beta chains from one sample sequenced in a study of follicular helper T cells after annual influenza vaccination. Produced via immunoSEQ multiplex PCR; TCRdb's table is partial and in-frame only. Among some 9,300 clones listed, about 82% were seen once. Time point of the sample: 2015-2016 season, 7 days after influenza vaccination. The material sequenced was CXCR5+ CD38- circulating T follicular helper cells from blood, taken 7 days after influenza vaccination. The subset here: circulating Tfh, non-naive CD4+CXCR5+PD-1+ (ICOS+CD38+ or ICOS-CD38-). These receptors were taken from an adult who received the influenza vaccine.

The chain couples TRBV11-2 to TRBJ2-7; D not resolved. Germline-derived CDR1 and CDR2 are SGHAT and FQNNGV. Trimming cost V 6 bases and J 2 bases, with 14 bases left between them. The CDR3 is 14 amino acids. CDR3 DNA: TGTGCCAGCAGTCGCGTCACAGCAACCTACGAGCAGTACTTC. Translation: CASSRVTATYEQYF.

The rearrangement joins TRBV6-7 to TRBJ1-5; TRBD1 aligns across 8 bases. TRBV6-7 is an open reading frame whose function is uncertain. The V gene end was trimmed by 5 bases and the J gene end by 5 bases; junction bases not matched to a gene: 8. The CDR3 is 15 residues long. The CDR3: CASSELTGVDQPQHF. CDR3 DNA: TGTGCCAGCAGTGAATTGACAGGGGTCGATCAGCCCCAGCATTTT.

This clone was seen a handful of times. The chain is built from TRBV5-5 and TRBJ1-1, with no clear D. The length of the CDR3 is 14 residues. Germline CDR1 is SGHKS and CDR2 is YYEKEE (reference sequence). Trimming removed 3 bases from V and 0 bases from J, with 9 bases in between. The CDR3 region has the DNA TGTGCCAGCAGCTCTACCTACATGAACACTGAAGCTTTCTTT. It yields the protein CASSSTYMNTEAFF.

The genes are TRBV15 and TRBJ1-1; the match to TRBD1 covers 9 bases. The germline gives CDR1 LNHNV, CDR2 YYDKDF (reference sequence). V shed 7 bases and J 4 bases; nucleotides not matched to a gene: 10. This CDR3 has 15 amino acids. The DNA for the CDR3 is TGTGCCACCACCCCGCCGGGACAGGGAGTCACTGAAGCTTTCTTT. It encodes CATTPPGQGVTEAFF.

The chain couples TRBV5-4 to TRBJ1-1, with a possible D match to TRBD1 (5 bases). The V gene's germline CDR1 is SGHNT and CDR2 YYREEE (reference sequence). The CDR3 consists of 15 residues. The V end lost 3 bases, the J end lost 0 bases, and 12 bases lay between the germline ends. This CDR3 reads CASSSRQTMNTEAFF. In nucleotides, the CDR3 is TGTGCCAGCAGCTCCCGACAGACCATGAACACTGAAGCTTTCTTT.

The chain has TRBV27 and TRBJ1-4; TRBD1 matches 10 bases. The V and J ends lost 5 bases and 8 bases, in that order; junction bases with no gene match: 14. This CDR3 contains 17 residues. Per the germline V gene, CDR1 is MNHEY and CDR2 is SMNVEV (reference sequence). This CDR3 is CASSTKNLGQGGEKLFF. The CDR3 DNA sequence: TGTGCCAGCAGTACAAAGAACCTCGGACAGGGGGGGGAAAAACTGTTTTTT.